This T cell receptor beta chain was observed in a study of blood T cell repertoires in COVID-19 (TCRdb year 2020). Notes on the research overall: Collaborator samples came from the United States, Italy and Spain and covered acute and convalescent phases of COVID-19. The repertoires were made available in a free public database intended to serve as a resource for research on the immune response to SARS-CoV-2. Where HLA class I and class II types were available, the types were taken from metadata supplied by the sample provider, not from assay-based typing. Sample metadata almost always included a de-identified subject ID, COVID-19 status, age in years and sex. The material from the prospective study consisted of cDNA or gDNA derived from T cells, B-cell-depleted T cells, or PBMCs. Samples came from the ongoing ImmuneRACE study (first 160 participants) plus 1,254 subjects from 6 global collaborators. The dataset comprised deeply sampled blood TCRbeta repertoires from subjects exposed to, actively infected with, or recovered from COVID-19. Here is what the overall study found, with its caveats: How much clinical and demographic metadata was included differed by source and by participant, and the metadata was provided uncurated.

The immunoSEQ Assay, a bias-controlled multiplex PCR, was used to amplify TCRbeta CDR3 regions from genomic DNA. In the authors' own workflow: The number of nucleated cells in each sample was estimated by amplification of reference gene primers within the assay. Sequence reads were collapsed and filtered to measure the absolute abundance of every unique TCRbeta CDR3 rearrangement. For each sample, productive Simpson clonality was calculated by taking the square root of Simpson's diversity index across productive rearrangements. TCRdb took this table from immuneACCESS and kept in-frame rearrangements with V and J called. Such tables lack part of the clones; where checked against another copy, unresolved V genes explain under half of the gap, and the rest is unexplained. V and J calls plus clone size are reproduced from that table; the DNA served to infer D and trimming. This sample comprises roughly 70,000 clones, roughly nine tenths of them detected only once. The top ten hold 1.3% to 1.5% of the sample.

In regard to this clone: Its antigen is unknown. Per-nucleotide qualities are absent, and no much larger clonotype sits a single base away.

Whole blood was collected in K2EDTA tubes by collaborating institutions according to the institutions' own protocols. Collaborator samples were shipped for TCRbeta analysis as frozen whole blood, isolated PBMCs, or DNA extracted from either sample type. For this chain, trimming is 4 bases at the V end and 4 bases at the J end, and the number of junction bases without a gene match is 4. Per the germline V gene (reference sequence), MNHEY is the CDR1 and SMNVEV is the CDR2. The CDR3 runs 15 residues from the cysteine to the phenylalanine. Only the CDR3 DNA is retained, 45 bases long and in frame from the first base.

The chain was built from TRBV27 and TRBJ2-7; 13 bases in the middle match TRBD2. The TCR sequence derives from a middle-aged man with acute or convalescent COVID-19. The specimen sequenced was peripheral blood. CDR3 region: CASSSGTSGKYEQYF. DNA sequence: TGTGCCAGCAGTTCAGGGACTAGCGGGAAGTACGAGCAGTACTTC.